This TCR beta chain was recorded in a study of tissue T cells after allogeneic stem cell transplantation. Using immunoSEQ multiplex PCR, the repertoire was profiled, and TCRdb retains in-frame clones only, with some absent. Among 8,500 to 10,000 clones, over 30% were seen once, and the ten largest hold around 5.4%. Regarding the study as a whole: Anatomically similar tissues had similar TCR repertoires within each patient.

The time point: mouse harvest day 14 after allogeneic transplant. Mouse grafts combined 10^7 T-cell-depleted bone marrow cells with 10^6 splenic CD5+ T cells. As for this clone: The target antigen is unknown. Gene names refer to mouse genes.

The TCR sequence derives from a female BALB/c mouse given C57BL/6 T cells with graft-versus-host disease after an allogeneic hematopoietic cell transplant. The sequenced sample consisted of skin.

The CDR3 sequence: CASSLTVNSDYTF. The sequenced part of the CDR3 DNA is TGTGCCAGCAGTCTGACAGTAAACTCCGACTACACC. This chain uses TRBV26 with TRBJ1-2; D gene uncertain. The read stops 1 residue short of the end of the CDR3; the missing end is completed from the germline J gene. Trimming took off 2 bases at V and 1 base at J, with 5 bases between the two ends. Germline V CDR1 and CDR2: KGHPV, FQNQEV (reference sequence). The CDR3 loop spans 13 amino acids. Full variable domain (missing parts from reference TRBV26 and TRBJ1-2): NSKVIQTPRYLVKGQGQKAKMRCIPEKGHPVVFWYQQNKNNEFKFLINFQNQEVLQQIDMTEKRFSAECPSNSPCSLEIQSSEAGDSALYLCASSLTVNSDYTFGSGTRLLVI.